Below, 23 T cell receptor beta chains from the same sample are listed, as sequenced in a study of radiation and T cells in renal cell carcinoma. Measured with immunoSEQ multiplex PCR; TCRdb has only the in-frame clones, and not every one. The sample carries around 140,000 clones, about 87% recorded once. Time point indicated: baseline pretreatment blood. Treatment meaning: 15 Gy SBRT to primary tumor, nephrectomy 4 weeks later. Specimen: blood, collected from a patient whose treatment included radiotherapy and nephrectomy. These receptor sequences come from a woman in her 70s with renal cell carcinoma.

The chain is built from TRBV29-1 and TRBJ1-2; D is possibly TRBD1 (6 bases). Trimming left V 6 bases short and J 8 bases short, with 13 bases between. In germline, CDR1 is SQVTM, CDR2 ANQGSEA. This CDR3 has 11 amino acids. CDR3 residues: CSVGGQGGYTF. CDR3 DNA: TGCAGCGTGGGAGGGCAGGGGGGCTACACCTTC.

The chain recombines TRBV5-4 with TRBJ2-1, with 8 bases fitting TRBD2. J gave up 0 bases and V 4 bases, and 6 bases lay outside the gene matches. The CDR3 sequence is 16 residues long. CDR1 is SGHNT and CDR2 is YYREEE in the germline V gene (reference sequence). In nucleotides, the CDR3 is TGTGCCAGCAGCGTTAGCGGGGTCCTCTCCTACAATGAGCAGTTCTTC. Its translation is CASSVSGVLSYNEQFF.

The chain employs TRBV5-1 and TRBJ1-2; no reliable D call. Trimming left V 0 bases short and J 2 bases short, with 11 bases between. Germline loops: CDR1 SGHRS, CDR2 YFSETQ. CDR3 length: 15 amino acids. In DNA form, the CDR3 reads TGCGCCAGCAGCTTGGACACGTGGGAGAACTATGGCTACACCTTC. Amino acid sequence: CASSLDTWENYGYTF.

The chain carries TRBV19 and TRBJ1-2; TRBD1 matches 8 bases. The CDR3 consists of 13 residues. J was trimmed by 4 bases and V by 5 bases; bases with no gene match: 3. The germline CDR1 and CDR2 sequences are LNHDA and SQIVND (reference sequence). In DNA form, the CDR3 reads TGTGCCAGTAGTCTAGGACAGGGCTATGGCTACACCTTC. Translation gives CASSLGQGYGYTF.

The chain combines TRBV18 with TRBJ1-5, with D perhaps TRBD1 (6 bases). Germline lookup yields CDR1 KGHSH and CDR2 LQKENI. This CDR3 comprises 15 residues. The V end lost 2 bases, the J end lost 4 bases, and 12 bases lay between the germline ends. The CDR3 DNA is TGTGCCAGCTCACCAGCCGGGACACTTAATCAGCCCCAGCATTTT. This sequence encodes CASSPAGTLNQPQHF.

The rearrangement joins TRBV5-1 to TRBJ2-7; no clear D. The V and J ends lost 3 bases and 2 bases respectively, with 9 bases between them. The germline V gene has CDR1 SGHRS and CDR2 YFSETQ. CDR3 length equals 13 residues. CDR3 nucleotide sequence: TGCGCCAGCAGCTCGGCAGGACCCTACGAGCAGTACTTC. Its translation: CASSSAGPYEQYF.

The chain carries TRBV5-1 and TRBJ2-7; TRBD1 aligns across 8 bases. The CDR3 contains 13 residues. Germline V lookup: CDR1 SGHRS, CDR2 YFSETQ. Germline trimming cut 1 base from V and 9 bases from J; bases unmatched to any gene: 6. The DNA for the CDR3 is TGCGCCAGCAGCTTGTTAACAGGGGGTGTGCAGTACTTC. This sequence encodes CASSLLTGGVQYF.

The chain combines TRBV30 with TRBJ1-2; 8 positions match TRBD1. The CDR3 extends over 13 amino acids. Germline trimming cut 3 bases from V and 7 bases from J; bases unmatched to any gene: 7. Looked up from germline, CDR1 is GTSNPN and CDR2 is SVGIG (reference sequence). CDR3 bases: TGTGCCTGGAGCCCACAGGGGGTCGGTGGCTACACCTTC. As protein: CAWSPQGVGGYTF.

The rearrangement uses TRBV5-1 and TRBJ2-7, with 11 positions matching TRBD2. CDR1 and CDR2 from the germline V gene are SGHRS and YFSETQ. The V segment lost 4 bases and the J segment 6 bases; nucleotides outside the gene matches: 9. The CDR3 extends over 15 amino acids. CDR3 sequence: CASSVTSGGPIEQYF. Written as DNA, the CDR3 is TGCGCCAGCAGCGTCACTAGCGGGGGACCTATCGAGCAGTACTTC.

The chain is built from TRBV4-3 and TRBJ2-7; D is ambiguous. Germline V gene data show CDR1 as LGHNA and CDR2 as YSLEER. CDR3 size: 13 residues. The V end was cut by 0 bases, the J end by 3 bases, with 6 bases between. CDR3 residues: CASSQDLGYEQYF. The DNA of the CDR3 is TGCGCCAGCAGCCAAGATTTAGGCTACGAGCAGTACTTC.

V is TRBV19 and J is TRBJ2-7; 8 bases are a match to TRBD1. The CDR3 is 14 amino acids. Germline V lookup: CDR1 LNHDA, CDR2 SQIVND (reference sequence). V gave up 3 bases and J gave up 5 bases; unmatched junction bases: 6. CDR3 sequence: CASSIDRGFDEQYF. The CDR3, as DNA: TGTGCCAGTAGTATTGACAGGGGTTTTGACGAGCAGTACTTC.

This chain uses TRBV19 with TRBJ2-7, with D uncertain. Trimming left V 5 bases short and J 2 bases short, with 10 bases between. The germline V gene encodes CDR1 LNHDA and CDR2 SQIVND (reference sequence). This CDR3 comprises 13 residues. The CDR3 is CASSPILAYEQYF. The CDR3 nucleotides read TGTGCCAGTAGTCCCATCCTAGCCTACGAGCAGTACTTC.

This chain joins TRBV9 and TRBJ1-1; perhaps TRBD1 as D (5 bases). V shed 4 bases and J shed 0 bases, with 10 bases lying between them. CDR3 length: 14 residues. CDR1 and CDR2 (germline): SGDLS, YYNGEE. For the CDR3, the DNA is TGTGCCAGCAGCCGGGCAGGGCTGAACACTGAAGCTTTCTTT. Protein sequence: CASSRAGLNTEAFF.

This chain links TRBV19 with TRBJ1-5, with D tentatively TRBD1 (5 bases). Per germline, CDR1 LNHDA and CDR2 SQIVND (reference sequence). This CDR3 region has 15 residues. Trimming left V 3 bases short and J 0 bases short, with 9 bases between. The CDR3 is CASSIPGLSNQPQHF. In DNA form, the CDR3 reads TGTGCCAGTAGTATTCCGGGGCTTAGCAATCAGCCCCAGCATTTT.

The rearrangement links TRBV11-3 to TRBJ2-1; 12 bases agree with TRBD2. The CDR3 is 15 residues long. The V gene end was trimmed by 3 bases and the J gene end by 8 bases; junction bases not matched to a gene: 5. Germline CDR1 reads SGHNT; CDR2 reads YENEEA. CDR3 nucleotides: TGTGCCAGCAGCTTGACTAGCGGGGGTCCCGATGAGCAGTTCTTC. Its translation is CASSLTSGGPDEQFF.

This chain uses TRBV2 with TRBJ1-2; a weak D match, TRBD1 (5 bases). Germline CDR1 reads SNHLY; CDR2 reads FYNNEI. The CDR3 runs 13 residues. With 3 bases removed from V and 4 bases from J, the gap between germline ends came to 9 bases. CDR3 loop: CASSDGGAYGYTF. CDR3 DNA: TGTGCCAGCAGTGATGGGGGAGCCTATGGCTACACCTTC.

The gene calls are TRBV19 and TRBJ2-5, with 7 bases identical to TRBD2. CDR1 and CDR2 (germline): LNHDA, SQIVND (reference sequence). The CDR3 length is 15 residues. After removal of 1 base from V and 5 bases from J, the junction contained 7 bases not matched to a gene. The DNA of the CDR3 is TGTGCCAGTAGTATAGGAACAACCGGGAGGGAGACCCAGTACTTC. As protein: CASSIGTTGRETQYF.

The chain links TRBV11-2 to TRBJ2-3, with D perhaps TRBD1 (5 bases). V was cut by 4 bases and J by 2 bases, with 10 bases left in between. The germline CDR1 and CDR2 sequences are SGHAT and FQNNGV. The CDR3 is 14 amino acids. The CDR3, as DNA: TGTGCCAGCAGCTCTAGGGGTATCACAGATACGCAGTATTTT. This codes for CASSSRGITDTQYF.

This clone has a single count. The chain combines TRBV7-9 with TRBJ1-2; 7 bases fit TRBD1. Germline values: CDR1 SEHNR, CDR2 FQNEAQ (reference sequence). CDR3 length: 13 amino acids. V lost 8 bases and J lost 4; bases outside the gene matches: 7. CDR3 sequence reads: CASGMQGVYGYTF. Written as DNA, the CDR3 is TGTGCCAGCGGCATGCAGGGGGTCTATGGCTACACCTTC. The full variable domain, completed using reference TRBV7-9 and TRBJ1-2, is DTGVSQNPRHKITKRGQNVTFRCDPISEHNRLYWYRQTLGQGPEFLTYFQNEAQLEKSRLLSDRFSAERPKGSFSTLEIQRTEQGDSAMYLCASGMQGVYGYTFGSGTRLTVV.

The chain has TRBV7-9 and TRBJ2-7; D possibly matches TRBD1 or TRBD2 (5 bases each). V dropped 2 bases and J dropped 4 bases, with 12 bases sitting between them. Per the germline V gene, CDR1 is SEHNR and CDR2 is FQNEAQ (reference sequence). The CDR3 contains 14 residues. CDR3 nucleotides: TGTGCCAGCAGCTTAATCGGGGCAACATACGAGCAGTACTTC. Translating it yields CASSLIGATYEQYF.

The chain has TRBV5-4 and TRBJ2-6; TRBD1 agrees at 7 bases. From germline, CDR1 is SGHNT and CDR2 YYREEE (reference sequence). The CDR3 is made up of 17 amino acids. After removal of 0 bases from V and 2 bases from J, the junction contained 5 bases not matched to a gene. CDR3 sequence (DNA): TGTGCCAGCAGCTTGGGGGGACAGAGGACTGGGGCCAACGTCCTGACTTTC. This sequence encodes CASSLGGQRTGANVLTF.

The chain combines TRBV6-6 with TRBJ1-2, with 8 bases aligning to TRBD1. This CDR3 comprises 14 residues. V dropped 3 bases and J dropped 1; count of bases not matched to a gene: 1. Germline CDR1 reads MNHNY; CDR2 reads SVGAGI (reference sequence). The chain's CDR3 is CASSYGQGNYGYTF. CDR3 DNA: TGTGCCAGCAGTTATGGACAGGGTAACTATGGCTACACCTTC.

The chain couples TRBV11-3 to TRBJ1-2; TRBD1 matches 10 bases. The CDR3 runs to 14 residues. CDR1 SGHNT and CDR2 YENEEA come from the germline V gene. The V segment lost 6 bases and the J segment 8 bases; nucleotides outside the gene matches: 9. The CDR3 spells CASSQYRTGGGYTF. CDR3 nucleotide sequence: TGTGCCAGCAGTCAATATCGGACAGGGGGAGGCTACACCTTC.